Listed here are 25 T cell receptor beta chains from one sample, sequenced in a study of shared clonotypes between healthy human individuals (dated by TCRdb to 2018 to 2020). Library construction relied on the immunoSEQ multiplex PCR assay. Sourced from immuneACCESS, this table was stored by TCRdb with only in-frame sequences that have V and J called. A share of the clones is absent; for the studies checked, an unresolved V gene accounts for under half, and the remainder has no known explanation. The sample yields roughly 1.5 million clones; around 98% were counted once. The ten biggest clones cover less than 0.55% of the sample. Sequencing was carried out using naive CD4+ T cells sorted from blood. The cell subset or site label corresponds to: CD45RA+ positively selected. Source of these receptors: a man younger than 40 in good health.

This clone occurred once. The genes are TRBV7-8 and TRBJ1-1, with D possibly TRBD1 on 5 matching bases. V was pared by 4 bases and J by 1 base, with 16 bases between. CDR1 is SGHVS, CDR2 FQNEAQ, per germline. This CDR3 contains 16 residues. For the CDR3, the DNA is TGTGCCAGCAGCTCCTTTGAGACAGAGAAGAACACTGAAGCTTTCTTT. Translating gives CASSSFETEKNTEAFF.

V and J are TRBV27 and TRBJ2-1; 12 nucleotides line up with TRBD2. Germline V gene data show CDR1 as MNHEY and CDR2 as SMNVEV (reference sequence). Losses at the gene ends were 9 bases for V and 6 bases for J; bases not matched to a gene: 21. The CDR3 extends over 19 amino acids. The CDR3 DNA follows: TGTGCCAGTAAACAGCATCGGCCCTTACCGGGACTAGCGGGCAATGAGCAGTTCTTC. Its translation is CASKQHRPLPGLAGNEQFF.

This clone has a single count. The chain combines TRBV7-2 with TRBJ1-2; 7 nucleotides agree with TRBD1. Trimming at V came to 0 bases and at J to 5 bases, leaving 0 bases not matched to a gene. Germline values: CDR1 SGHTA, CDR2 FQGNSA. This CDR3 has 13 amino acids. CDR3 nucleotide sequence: TGTGCCAGCAGCTTAGCGGGACAGTATGGCTACACCTTC. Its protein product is CASSLAGQYGYTF.

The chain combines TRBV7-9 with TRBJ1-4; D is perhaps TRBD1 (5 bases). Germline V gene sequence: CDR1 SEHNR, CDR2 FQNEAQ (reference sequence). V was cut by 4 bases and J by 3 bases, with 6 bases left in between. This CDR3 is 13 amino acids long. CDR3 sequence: CASSYRSNEKLFF. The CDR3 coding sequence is TGTGCCAGCAGCTACAGGTCTAATGAAAAACTGTTTTTT.

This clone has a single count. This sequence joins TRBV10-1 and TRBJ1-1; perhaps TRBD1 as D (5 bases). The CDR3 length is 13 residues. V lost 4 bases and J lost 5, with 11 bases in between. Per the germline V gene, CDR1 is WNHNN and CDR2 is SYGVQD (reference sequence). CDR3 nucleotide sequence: TGCGCCAGCAGTGGGCCCGGGGGGACTGAAGCTTTCTTT. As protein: CASSGPGGTEAFF.

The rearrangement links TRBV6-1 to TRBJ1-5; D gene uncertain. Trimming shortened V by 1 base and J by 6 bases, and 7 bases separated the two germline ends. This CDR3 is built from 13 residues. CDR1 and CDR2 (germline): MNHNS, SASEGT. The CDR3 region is CASSEGGFQPQHF. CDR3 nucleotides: TGTGCCAGCAGTGAAGGAGGGTTTCAGCCCCAGCATTTT.

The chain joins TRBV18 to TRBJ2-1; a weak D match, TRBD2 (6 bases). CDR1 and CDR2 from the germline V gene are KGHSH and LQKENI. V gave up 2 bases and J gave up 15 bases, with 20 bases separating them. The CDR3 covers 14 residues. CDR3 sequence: CASSPSASGDRRFF. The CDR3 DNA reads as TGTGCCAGCTCACCATCGGCATCGGGAGATCGTCGGTTCTTC.

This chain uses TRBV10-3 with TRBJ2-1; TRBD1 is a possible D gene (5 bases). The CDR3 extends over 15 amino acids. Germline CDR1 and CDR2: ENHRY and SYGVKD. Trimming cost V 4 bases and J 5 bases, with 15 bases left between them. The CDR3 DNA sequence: TGTGCCATCAGTGGAGGCGGTATGGGGCACAATGAGCAGTTCTTC. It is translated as CAISGGGMGHNEQFF.

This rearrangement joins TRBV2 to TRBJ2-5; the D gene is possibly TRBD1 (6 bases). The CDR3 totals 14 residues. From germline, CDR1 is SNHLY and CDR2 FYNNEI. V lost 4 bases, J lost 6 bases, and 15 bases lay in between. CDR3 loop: CASSANRDMQTQYF. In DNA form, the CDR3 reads TGTGCCAGCAGTGCTAACAGGGACATGCAGACCCAGTACTTC.

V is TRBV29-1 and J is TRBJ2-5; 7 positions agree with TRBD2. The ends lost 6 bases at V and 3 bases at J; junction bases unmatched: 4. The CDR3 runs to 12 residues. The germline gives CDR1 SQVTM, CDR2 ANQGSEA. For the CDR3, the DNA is TGCAGCGTGATGCTAGCGGAAGAGACCCAGTACTTC. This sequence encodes CSVMLAEETQYF.

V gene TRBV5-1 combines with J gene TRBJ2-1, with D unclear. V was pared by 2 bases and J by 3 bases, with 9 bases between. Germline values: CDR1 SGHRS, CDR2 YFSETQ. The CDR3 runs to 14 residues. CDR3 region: CASSLGSYYNEQFF. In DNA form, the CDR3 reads TGCGCCAGCAGCTTAGGCAGTTACTACAATGAGCAGTTCTTC.

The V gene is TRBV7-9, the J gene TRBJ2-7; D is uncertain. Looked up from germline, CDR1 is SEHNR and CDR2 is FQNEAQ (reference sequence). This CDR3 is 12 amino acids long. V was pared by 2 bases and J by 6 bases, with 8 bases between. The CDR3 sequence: CASSLLLFEQYF. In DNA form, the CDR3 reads TGTGCCAGCAGCTTATTGCTGTTCGAGCAGTACTTC.

CDR3: CASRESGGYTF. CDR3 sequence (DNA): TGTGCCAGCCGGGAGTCGGGTGGCTACACCTTC. The gene calls are TRBV28 and TRBJ1-2; D gene unclear. From germline, CDR1 is MDHEN and CDR2 SYDVKM. This CDR3 is 11 amino acids long. V was trimmed by 8 bases and J by 7 bases, leaving 11 bases between them.

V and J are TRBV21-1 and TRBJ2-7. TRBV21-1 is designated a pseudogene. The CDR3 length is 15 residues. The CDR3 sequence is CASSGRAERTHEQYF. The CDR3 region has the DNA TGTGCCAGCAGCGGCCGGGCCGAACGAACCCACGAGCAGTACTTC.

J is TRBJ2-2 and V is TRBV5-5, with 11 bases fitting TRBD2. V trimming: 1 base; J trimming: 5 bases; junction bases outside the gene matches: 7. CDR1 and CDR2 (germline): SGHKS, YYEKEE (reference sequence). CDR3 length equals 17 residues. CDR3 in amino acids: CASSLLAGGPGTGELFF. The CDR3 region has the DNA TGTGCCAGCAGCTTGTTAGCGGGAGGGCCGGGGACCGGGGAGCTGTTTTTT.

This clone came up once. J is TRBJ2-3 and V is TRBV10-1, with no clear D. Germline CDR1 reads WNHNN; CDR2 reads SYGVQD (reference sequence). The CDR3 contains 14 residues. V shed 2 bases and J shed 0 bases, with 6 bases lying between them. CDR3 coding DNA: TGCGCCAGCAGTGAGCGGCCGAGCACAGATACGCAGTATTTT. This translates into CASSERPSTDTQYF.

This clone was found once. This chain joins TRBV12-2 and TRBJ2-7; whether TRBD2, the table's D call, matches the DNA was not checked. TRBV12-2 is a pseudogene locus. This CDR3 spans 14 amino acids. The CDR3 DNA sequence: TGTGCAAGTCGCTTAGTTCCGGTTGCCTACGAGCAGTACTTC. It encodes CASRLVPVAYEQYF.

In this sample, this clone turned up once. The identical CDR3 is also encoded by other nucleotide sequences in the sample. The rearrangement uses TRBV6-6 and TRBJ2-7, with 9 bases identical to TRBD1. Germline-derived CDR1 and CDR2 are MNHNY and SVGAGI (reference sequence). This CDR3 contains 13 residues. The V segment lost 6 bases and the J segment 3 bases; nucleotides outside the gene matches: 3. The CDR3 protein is CASRPGQGYEQYF. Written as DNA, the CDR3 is TGTGCCAGCAGACCGGGACAGGGCTACGAGCAGTACTTC.

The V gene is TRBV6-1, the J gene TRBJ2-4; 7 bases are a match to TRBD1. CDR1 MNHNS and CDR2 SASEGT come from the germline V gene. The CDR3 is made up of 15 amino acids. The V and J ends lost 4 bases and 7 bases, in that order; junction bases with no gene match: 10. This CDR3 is CASSAPLLRGNIQYF. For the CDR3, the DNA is TGTGCCAGCAGTGCGCCACTACTCAGGGGGAACATTCAGTACTTC.

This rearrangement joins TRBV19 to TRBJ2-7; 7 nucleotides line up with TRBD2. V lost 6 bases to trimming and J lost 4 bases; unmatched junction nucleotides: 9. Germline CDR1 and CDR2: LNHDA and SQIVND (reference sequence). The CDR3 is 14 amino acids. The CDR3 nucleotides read TGTGCCAGTAGCCAGCGGGATCGGCGGTACGAGCAGTACTTC. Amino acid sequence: CASSQRDRRYEQYF. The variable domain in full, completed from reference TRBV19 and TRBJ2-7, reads DGGITQSPKYLFRKEGQNVTLSCEQNLNHDAMYWYRQDPGQGLRLIYYSQIVNDFQKGDIAEGYSVSREKKESFPLTVTSAQKNPTAFYLCASSQRDRRYEQYFGPGTRLTVT.

In nucleotides, the CDR3 is TGCAGCGTTGAAGTTGGCCGGCAGGGGGAAAAACTGTTTTTT. Translating gives CSVEVGRQGEKLFF. The chain links TRBV29-1 to TRBJ1-4; D perhaps matches TRBD1 (6 bases). The germline V gene has CDR1 SQVTM and CDR2 ANQGSEA. This CDR3 has 14 amino acids. Between the trimmed V and J ends, which lost 1 base and 8 bases, there was a span of 14 bases. Full variable domain (outside the CDR3, taken from reference TRBV29-1 and TRBJ1-4): SAVISQKPSRDICQRGTSLTIQCQVDSQVTMMFWYRQQPGQSLTLIATANQGSEATYESGFVIDKFPISRPNLTFSTLTVSNMSPEDSSIYLCSVEVGRQGEKLFFGSGTQLSVL.

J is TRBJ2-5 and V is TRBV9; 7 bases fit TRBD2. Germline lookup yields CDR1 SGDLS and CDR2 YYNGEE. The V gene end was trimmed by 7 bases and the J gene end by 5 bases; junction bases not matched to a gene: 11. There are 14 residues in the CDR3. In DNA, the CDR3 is TGTGCCAGCGCCCGGGGAGGGGCAGGGGAGACCCAGTACTTC. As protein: CASARGGAGETQYF.

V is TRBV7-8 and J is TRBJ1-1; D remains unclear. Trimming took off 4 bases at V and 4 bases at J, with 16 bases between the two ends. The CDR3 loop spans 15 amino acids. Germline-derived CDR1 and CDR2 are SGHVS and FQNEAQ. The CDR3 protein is CASSSSAAPGTEAFF. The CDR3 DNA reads TGTGCCAGCAGCTCATCAGCCGCCCCAGGCACTGAAGCTTTCTTT. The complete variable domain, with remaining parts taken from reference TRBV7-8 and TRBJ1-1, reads GAGVSQSPRYKVAKRGQDVALRCDPISGHVSLFWYQQALGQGPEFLTYFQNEAQLDKSGLPSDRFFAERPEGSVSTLKIQRTQQEDSAVYLCASSSSAAPGTEAFFGQGTRLTVV.

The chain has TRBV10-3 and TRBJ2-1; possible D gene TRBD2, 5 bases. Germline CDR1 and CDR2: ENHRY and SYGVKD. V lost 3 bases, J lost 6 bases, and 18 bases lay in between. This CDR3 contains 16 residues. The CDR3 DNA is TGTGCCATCAGTGACCCCAAGGGCGTTGGAGGCAATGAGCAGTTCTTC. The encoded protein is CAISDPKGVGGNEQFF.

CDR3 residues: CASSLDIPNYGYTF. In DNA, the CDR3 is TGTGCCAGCAGCTTAGATATACCTAACTATGGCTACACCTTC. The rearrangement uses TRBV5-8 and TRBJ1-2; D unresolved. Germline V gives CDR1 SGHTS, CDR2 YDEGEE. Between the trimmed V and J ends, which lost 2 bases and 0 bases, there was a span of 8 bases. There are 14 residues in the CDR3.